This is a list of T cell receptor beta chains from one sample in a study of T cell responses to AZD1222 COVID-19 vaccine. The method was immunoSEQ multiplex PCR; TCRdb's version includes in-frame clones alone and lacks a portion of them. Of roughly 130,000 clones listed, more than 85% are singletons. The input for sequencing was peripheral blood, taken on day 0 of AZD1222 vaccination. These receptors all come from an adult in good health. Both conserved end residues are part of each CDR3. A D gene is named only where the DNA matches it firmly. Only some rows state a clone size, as once, few, many or a class for expanded clones.

NA	TRBJ2-3	once	TRBV7-2	TGTGCCAGCAGCTTAGGAGCGGGTCTAGATACGCAGTATTTT	CASSLGAGLDTQYF
NA	TRBJ1-1	NA	TRBV10-3	TGTGCCATCAGTGAGTCTTGGGAGAGGGCTTTCTTT	CAISESWERAFF
NA	TRBJ1-2	NA	TRBV19	TGTGCCAGTAGCCAGGGGTTGGTCGACTACACCTTC	CASSQGLVDYTF
NA	TRBJ1-5	NA	TRBV28	TGTGCCAGCTCCCGAGGCAATCAGCCCCAGCATTTT	CASSRGNQPQHF
NA	TRBJ1-2	NA	TRBV6-1	TGTGCCAGCAGTGGGTTCTTGAGGACAGCGAACTATGGCTACACCTTC	CASSGFLRTANYGYTF
TRBD1	TRBJ1-6	NA	TRBV28	TGTGCCGGGAGGGACAGGGCATATTCACCCCTCCACTTT	CAGRDRAYSPLHF
NA	TRBJ1-4	NA	TRBV4-1	TGCGCCAGCAGCCAACCCACCCGGGCTAATGAAAAACTGTTTTTT	CASSQPTRANEKLFF
TRBD1	TRBJ2-1	NA	TRBV19	TGTGCCAGTAGTTTTCGGACAGGGGGGAATGAGCAGTTCTTC	CASSFRTGGNEQFF
TRBD1	TRBJ2-7	once	TRBV24-1	TGTGCCACCAGCGAGGCCCCTTTCTTAAGCCGGGACAGGCACTACGAGCAGTACTTC	CATSEAPFLSRDRHYEQYF
TRBD1	TRBJ1-2	NA	TRBV18	TGTGCCAGCTCGCCGGACAGGGCCTATGGCTACACCTTC	CASSPDRAYGYTF
TRBD1	TRBJ1-2	few	TRBV6-5	TGTGCCAGCAGCAAGGACAGGGGAAATTATGGCTACACCTTC	CASSKDRGNYGYTF
NA	TRBJ1-1	NA	TRBV9	TGTGCCAGCAGCGTAGGGGGAGGGGGACTGAACACTGAAGCTTTCTTT	CASSVGGGGLNTEAFF